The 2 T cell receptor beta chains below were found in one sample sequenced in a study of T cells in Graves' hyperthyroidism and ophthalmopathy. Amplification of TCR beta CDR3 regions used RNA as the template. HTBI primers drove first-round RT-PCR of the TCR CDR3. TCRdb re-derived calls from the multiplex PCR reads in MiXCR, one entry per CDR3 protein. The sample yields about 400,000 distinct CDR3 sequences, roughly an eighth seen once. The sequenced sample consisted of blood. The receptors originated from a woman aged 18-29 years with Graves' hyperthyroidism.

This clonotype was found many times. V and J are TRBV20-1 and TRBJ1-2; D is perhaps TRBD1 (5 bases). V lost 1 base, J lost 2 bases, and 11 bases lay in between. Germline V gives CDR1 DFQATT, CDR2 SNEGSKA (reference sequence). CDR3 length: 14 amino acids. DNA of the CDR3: TGCAGTGCTAGAGCCGAGACAGAGAACTATGGCTACACCTTC. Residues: CSARAETENYGYTF.

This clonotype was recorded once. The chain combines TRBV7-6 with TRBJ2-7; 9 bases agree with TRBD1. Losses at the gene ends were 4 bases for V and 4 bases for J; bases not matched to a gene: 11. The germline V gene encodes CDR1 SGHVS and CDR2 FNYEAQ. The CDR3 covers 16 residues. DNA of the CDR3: TGTGCCAGCAGCTACGGAACCGGGACAGGGAAATACGAGCAGTACTTC. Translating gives CASSYGTGTGKYEQYF.